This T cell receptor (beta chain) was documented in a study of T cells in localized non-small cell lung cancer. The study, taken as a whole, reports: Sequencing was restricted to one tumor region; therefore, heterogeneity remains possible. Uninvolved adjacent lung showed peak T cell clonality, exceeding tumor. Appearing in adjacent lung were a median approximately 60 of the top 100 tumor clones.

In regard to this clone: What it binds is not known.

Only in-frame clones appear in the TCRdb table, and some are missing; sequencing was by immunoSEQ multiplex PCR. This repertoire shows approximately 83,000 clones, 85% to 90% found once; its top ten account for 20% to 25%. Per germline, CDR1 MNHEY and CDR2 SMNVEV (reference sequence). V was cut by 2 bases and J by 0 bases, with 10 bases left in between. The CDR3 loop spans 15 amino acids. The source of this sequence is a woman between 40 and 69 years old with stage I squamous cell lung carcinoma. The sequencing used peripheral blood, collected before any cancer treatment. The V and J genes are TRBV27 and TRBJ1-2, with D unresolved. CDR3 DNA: TGTGCCAGCAGTTTAGGAGACGGCGCTAACTATGGCTACACCTTC. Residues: CASSLGDGANYGYTF.